This T cell receptor beta chain was documented in a study of blood T cells in healthy people across ages. Findings and caveats of the study: The fall in TCR beta diversity per million T cells was roughly linear with age. Comparison with aged donors showed that long-lived donors had more naive CD4+ cells and higher diversity.

To note about this clonotype: Antigen unknown.

It was with a sample-barcoded 5' primer and a J-beta primer mix that a second PCR of roughly 6 to 11 cycles was run. All samples gave at least 2.5 million CDR3-containing paired-end reads. One entry per CDR3 protein results from TCRdb running MiXCR on the 5' RACE reads. The sample includes 750,000 to 950,000 distinct CDR3 sequences, 53% of them seen just once. Trimming cost V 4 bases and J 2 bases, with 12 bases left between them. The V gene's germline CDR1 is SGHVS and CDR2 FQNEAQ. The CDR3 has 14 residues. The sample consisted of blood. The rearrangement joins TRBV7-8 to TRBJ2-7; possibly TRBD1 for D (5 bases). The origin of this receptor is a man older than 75 in good health. CDR3 protein: CASSSTASPYEQYF. CDR3 DNA: TGTGCCAGCAGCTCGACAGCGTCGCCCTACGAGCAGTACTTC. The full variable domain, rest sourced from reference TRBV7-8 and TRBJ2-7, is GAGVSQSPRYKVAKRGQDVALRCDPISGHVSLFWYQQALGQGPEFLTYFQNEAQLDKSGLPSDRFFAERPEGSVSTLKIQRTQQEDSAVYLCASSSTASPYEQYFGPGTRLTVT.